This TCR beta chain is from a study of blood T cell repertoires in COVID-19. Study as a whole: In each case, the material was cDNA or gDNA derived from T cells, B-cell-depleted T cells, or PBMCs.

Only in-frame clones appear in the TCRdb table, and some are missing; sequencing was by immunoSEQ multiplex PCR. Counted here are approximately 260,000 clones, 85% to 90% occurring once; the ten biggest clones make up approximately 2%. Trimming at V came to 3 bases and at J to 1 base, leaving 4 bases not matched to a gene. This CDR3 is built from 16 residues. Germline V gives CDR1 SGHTA, CDR2 FQGNSA. The material sequenced was PBMCs or T cells enriched from blood (not recorded which). This clonotype was obtained from a woman aged 55-70 years who had recovered from COVID-19. V usage is TRBV7-2 and J usage is TRBJ2-2; 8 bases map to TRBD2. The CDR3 region is CASSFDSGVNTGELFF. The DNA for the CDR3 is TGTGCCAGCAGCTTCGATAGCGGGGTGAACACCGGGGAGCTGTTTTTT.